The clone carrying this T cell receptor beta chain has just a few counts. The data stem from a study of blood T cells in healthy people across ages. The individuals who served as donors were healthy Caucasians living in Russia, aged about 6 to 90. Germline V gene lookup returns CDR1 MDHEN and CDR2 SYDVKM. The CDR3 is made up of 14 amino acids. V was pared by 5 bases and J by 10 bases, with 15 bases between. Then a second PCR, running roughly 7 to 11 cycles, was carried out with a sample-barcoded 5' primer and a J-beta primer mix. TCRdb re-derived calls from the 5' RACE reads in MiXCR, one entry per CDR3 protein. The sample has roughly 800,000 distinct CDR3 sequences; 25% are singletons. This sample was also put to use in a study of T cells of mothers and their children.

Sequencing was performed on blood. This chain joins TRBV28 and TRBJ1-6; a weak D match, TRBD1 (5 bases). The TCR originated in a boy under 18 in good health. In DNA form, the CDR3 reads TGTGCCAGCAGTCCCGGGGACCTGAGGTCACCCCTCCACTTT. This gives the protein CASSPGDLRSPLHF.